The T cell receptor beta chain described here comes from a study of molecular identifiers for immune sequencing clone quantification. Whole-study context: The replicate experiment used RNA from around 20,000 or 99,000 naive CD8 cells. This RNA was split into five aliquots, and four of them were sequenced.

The authors sorted naive CD8 T cells as CD8+CD4-CCR7+CD45RA+. Previously described methods and listed TCR primers were used for bulk TCR libraries. One entry per CDR3 protein results from TCRdb running MiXCR on the PCR reads. Of around 470,000 distinct CDR3 sequences listed, about a fifth are singletons. This clonotype was seen a handful of times. Antigen: not known. CDR1 and CDR2 from the germline V gene are MGHDK and SYGVNS. The length of the CDR3 is 16 residues. Trimming shortened V by 7 bases and J by 2 bases, and 19 bases separated the two germline ends. Findings and caveats of the study: Under 1% of molecules in naive cells, but over 97% of effector molecules, belonged to clones above 20 RNA copies.

The receptor's source is a human donor in good health. Some libraries in this study had Jurkat cell RNA spiked in. The chain links TRBV25-1 to TRBJ2-3; possible D gene TRBD2, 5 bases. Sequencing was done on a sample of naive CD8+ T cells from blood, with Jurkat cell RNA spiked in. Sample subset: FACS-sorted CD8+CD4-CCR7+CD45RA+ naive T cells. CDR3: CASTPVGVAPTDTQYF. The CDR3 DNA is TGTGCCAGCACCCCGGTGGGAGTTGCTCCCACAGATACGCAGTATTTT.